The 10 T cell receptor beta chains in this list originate from one sample, sequenced in a study of cytomegalovirus exposure and HLA in healthy donors. Measured with immunoSEQ multiplex PCR; TCRdb has only the in-frame clones, and not every one. The data show 60,000 to 70,000 clones, more than 85% seen once. The source material was PBMCs. These receptors came from a woman between 18 and 29 years old in good health and CMV-seronegative.

V gene TRBV5-6 combines with J gene TRBJ2-7, with 10 bases aligning to TRBD2. The CDR3 consists of 16 residues. J was trimmed by 3 bases and V by 4 bases; bases with no gene match: 10. Germline CDR1 SGHDT, CDR2 YYEEEE. CDR3: CASSHRTSGNRYEQYF. CDR3 DNA sequence: TGTGCCAGCAGCCACCGAACTAGCGGGAATCGCTACGAGCAGTACTTC. Together with reference TRBV5-6 and TRBJ2-7, the CDR3 gives the full variable domain: DAGVTQSPTHLIKTRGQQVTLRCSPKSGHDTVSWYQQALGQGPQFIFQYYEEEERQRGNFPDRFSGHQFPNYSSELNVNALLLGDSALYLCASSHRTSGNRYEQYFGPGTRLTVT.

This clone was counted a few times. The chain's CDR3 is CASSFQTGEVTEAFF. CDR3 bases: TGTGCCAGCAGCTTCCAGACAGGGGAGGTCACTGAAGCTTTCTTT. The rearrangement uses TRBV7-6 and TRBJ1-1, with 8 nucleotides matching TRBD1. After removal of 3 bases from V and 4 bases from J, the junction contained 7 bases not matched to a gene. This CDR3 is 15 amino acids long. Germline V gene data show CDR1 as SGHVS and CDR2 as FNYEAQ.

The V gene is TRBV27, the J gene TRBJ1-1, with 10 nucleotides matching TRBD1. Looked up from germline, CDR1 is MNHEY and CDR2 is SMNVEV (reference sequence). The V gene end was trimmed by 4 bases and the J gene end by 6 bases; junction bases not matched to a gene: 2. The CDR3 extends over 13 amino acids. The chain's CDR3 is CASSSGQGPEAFF. In nucleotides, the CDR3 is TGTGCCAGCAGTTCGGGACAGGGGCCTGAAGCTTTCTTT.

The chain uses TRBV6-4 and TRBJ1-1; possible D gene TRBD1, 5 bases. This CDR3 is 13 amino acids long. Germline-derived CDR1 and CDR2 are MRHNA and SNTAGT. The V end was cut by 0 bases, the J end by 7 bases, with 9 bases between. CDR3 amino acids: CASSDSETDEAFF. For the CDR3, the DNA is TGTGCCAGCAGTGACTCGGAGACAGATGAAGCTTTCTTT.

This clone is a singleton in its sample. This chain uses TRBV13 with TRBJ2-7; the D is unclear. This CDR3 is 11 amino acids long. V lost 5 bases, J lost 6 bases, and 8 bases lay in between. Per the germline V gene, CDR1 is PRHDT and CDR2 is FYEKMQ (reference sequence). CDR3 bases: TGTGCCAGCAGCCGAGAATTCGAGCAGTACTTC. Translating gives CASSREFEQYF.

V and J are TRBV5-1 and TRBJ2-7, with 10 bases identical to TRBD1. CDR3 length: 15 amino acids. Germline CDR1 is SGHRS and CDR2 is YFSETQ. The ends lost 4 bases at V and 6 bases at J; junction bases unmatched: 10. This CDR3 is CASSTPGQGHSEQYF. DNA for the CDR3: TGCGCCAGCAGCACCCCGGGACAGGGGCACTCCGAGCAGTACTTC.

This chain uses TRBV6-5 with TRBJ2-7, with D perhaps matching TRBD1 (5 bases). Trimming shortened V by 6 bases and J by 5 bases, and 20 bases separated the two germline ends. Germline assignment: CDR1 MNHEY and CDR2 SVGAGI. The CDR3 spans 15 residues. The chain's CDR3 is CASSRPGPGINEQYF. The CDR3 DNA follows: TGTGCCAGCAGCCGACCCGGCCCAGGGATCAACGAGCAGTACTTC.

The chain uses TRBV10-1 and TRBJ2-5, with TRBD1 matching 7 bases. V was pared by 6 bases and J by 1 base, with 14 bases of the junction left unmatched. Germline-derived CDR1 and CDR2 are WNHNN and SYGVQD (reference sequence). The CDR3 has 17 residues. Written as DNA, the CDR3 is TGCGCCAGCAGCGGGGCCGGATCGGGACAGCTCCAAGAGACCCAGTACTTC. Translating it yields CASSGAGSGQLQETQYF.

The gene calls are TRBV6-5 and TRBJ2-1, with 9 nucleotides matching TRBD2. The ends lost 6 bases at V and 7 bases at J; junction bases unmatched: 4. The CDR3 consists of 13 residues. Germline CDR1 and CDR2: MNHEY and SVGAGI. CDR3 nucleotide sequence: TGTGCCAGCAGGGCAGCGGGAGGAAATGAGCAGTTCTTC. As protein: CASRAAGGNEQFF.

The chain couples TRBV11-2 to TRBJ1-3; 7 bases match TRBD1. The germline V gene encodes CDR1 SGHAT and CDR2 FQNNGV. After removal of 5 bases from V and 0 bases from J, the junction contained 16 bases not matched to a gene. CDR3 length: 19 residues. DNA of the CDR3: TGTGCCAGCAGCCTCCGACAGGGTTTTGTCCTGAACTCTGGAAACACCATATATTTT. Its translation is CASSLRQGFVLNSGNTIYF.